This TCR beta chain was observed in a study of response to subunit inactivated influenza vaccine. Regarding the study as a whole: The authors proposed limited new T cell recruitment per seasonal influenza vaccination.

The length of the CDR3 is 14 residues. Germline loops: CDR1 SGHRS, CDR2 YFSETQ. V lost 0 bases to trimming and J lost 8 bases; unmatched junction nucleotides: 3. TCRdb reanalysed the RT-PCR reads using MiXCR and keeps one entry per CDR3 protein. The data hold 280,000 or so distinct CDR3 sequences, with around a fifth observed a single time. In regard to this clonotype: Its antigen is currently unknown.

This receptor was obtained from a man aged 50-75 years who received an inactivated influenza vaccine. The chain combines TRBV5-1 with TRBJ1-1, with 11 bases fitting TRBD1. The specimen comprised PBMCs from blood, sampled approximately 22 months after vaccination. In DNA form, the CDR3 reads TGCGCCAGCAGCTTGGGGACAGGGGGCAGCGAAGCTTTCTTT. The encoded protein is CASSLGTGGSEAFF.